This entry lists 8 T cell receptor beta chains sequenced from one sample in a study of OX40 agonist ivuxolimab in advanced cancers. Assay: immunoSEQ multiplex PCR; the TCRdb copy retains only in-frame clones and omits some. The sample lists around 86,000 clones; around 91% were seen once. Sequenced here: CD4+ or CD8+ T cells sorted from blood, sampled in a trial of the OX40 agonist ivuxolimab. The receptors come from an adult with an advanced solid tumor such as melanoma, head and neck, liver or kidney cancer.

The chain carries TRBV19 and TRBJ2-4; D might be TRBD2 (6 bases). Trimming removed 7 bases from V and 6 bases from J, with 25 bases in between. Looked up from germline, CDR1 is LNHDA and CDR2 is SQIVND (reference sequence). The CDR3 totals 17 residues. The CDR3 nucleotides are TGTGCCAGTACCTCCCTACGTGGGACCCCCGGGGGAAACATTCAGTACTTC. Its protein product is CASTSLRGTPGGNIQYF.

This sequence joins TRBV27 and TRBJ1-5, with 10 nucleotides matching TRBD1. CDR3 size: 17 residues. Germline CDR1 is MNHEY and CDR2 is SMNVEV (reference sequence). Trimming at V came to 5 bases and at J to 7 bases, leaving 14 bases not matched to a gene. The CDR3 protein is CASSPLRGDRGGQPQHF. CDR3 bases: TGTGCCAGCAGTCCATTAAGGGGGGACAGGGGCGGACAGCCCCAGCATTTT.

The chain recombines TRBV6-5 with TRBJ2-5; D might be TRBD2 (6 bases). Trimming pared 7 bases from V and 5 bases from J, leaving 20 bases between. The length of the CDR3 is 15 residues. Germline assignment: CDR1 MNHEY and CDR2 SVGAGI. CDR3 coding DNA: TGTGCCAGCACCAACGACGGGGTTGCGGGGGAGACCCAGTACTTC. Translated: CASTNDGVAGETQYF.

This clone was seen just once. The chain uses TRBV6-1 and TRBJ2-4, with D unclear. V was pared by 3 bases and J by 1 base, with 7 bases between. Germline V gene sequence: CDR1 MNHNS, CDR2 SASEGT. The CDR3 has 14 residues. CDR3 coding DNA: TGTGCCAGCAGTGAGAGGTGGGCCAAAAACATTCAGTACTTC. Protein product: CASSERWAKNIQYF.

This chain joins TRBV18 and TRBJ2-6; 11 bases map to TRBD2. The CDR3 runs to 18 residues. The junction had 5 bases not matched to a gene; V was cut back by 3 bases and J by 1 base. The V gene's germline CDR1 is KGHSH and CDR2 LQKENI. The CDR3, as DNA: TGTGCCAGCTCACCCCGGACTAGCGGGTCTTCTGGGGCCAACGTCCTGACTTTC. This gives the protein CASSPRTSGSSGANVLTF.

This chain links TRBV30 with TRBJ2-2; either TRBD1 or TRBD2 may fit D (5 bases each). The germline V and J ends were trimmed by 3 bases and 8 bases, with 16 bases remaining between them. The CDR3 runs 14 residues. Germline assignment: CDR1 GTSNPN and CDR2 SVGIG (reference sequence). The CDR3 sequence: CAWRASPGPGELFF. In nucleotides, the CDR3 is TGTGCCTGGAGGGCTTCCCCGGGACCTGGGGAGCTGTTTTTT.

The V gene is TRBV29-1, the J gene TRBJ1-1, with TRBD1 as a possible D gene (6 bases). Deletions cut 5 bases from V and 4 bases from J, with 23 bases between. The CDR3 runs 16 residues. Germline CDR1 and CDR2: SQVTM and ANQGSEA. The CDR3 DNA sequence: TGCAGCGTTTATCGAAGGGGGGGGGTTGATAGCACTGAAGCTTTCTTT. Its translation: CSVYRRGGVDSTEAFF. The whole variable domain, remainder taken from reference TRBV29-1 and TRBJ1-1, is SAVISQKPSRDICQRGTSLTIQCQVDSQVTMMFWYRQQPGQSLTLIATANQGSEATYESGFVIDKFPISRPNLTFSTLTVSNMSPEDSSIYLCSVYRRGGVDSTEAFFGQGTRLTVV.

The chain links TRBV11-3 to TRBJ1-1; D is possibly TRBD1 (6 bases). CDR3 length equals 16 residues. With 5 bases removed from V and 4 bases from J, the gap between germline ends came to 20 bases. The germline V gene has CDR1 SGHNT and CDR2 YENEEA. The CDR3 reads CASSTRKTGSGTEAFF. The CDR3 DNA reads as TGTGCCAGCAGCACGCGAAAGACAGGATCGGGCACTGAAGCTTTCTTT. Full variable domain (missing parts from reference TRBV11-3 and TRBJ1-1): EAGVVQSPRYKIIEKKQPVAFWCNPISGHNTLYWYLQNLGQGPELLIRYENEEAVDDSQLPKDRFSAERLKGVDSTLKIQPAELGDSAVYLCASSTRKTGSGTEAFFGQGTRLTVV.